This T cell receptor (beta chain) was found in a study of chemoradiotherapy in HPV16-positive cancers. CDR3 length: 16 amino acids. Germline V gene lookup returns CDR1 SGHRS and CDR2 YFSETQ. The V segment lost 2 bases and the J segment 0 bases; nucleotides outside the gene matches: 5. Profiling relied on immunoSEQ multiplex PCR, and the TCRdb table lists in-frame clones only, not all of them. This sample has about 1,400 clones, with 72% found just once. The V and J genes are TRBV5-1 and TRBJ1-1, with 9 nucleotides matching TRBD1. The source was tumor tissue, collected from a patient who underwent chemoradiotherapy. This clonotype originated in a human donor with HPV-associated anogenital cancer. The CDR3 sequence: CASSLQGAGVNTEAFF. In nucleotides, the CDR3 is TGCGCCAGCAGCTTACAGGGGGCCGGGGTGAACACTGAAGCTTTCTTT.